Each of the 10 T cell receptor beta chains below was sequenced from the same sample in a study of cytomegalovirus exposure and HLA in healthy donors. Primers included in the PCR were 60 Vbeta and 13 Jbeta primers. TCRdb keeps only in-frame clones here, not all; method: immunoSEQ multiplex PCR. The data show 150,000 or so clones, 60% to 85% seen once. Sequencing used PBMCs. All receptors derive from a man aged 40-49 years in good health and CMV-seropositive.

The CDR3 coding sequence is TGTGCCAGCAGCTTCGAGGGTCAGCGAAAAGAGACCCAGTACTTC. Translation: CASSFEGQRKETQYF. The V and J genes are TRBV7-6 and TRBJ2-5, with D possibly matching TRBD2 (5 bases). The CDR3 is 15 residues long. The ends were cut back, 3 bases at V and 3 bases at J, with 14 bases in the middle. Per germline, CDR1 SGHVS and CDR2 FNYEAQ.

The gene calls are TRBV4-1 and TRBJ1-1; 8 bases match TRBD1. This CDR3 is built from 15 residues. The trim removed 7 bases at V and 1 base at J, leaving 8 bases unmatched. Germline CDR1 reads MGHRA; CDR2 reads YSYEKL. In DNA form, the CDR3 reads TGCGCCAGCACGGCAGGGGGCGGTTGGAACACTGAAGCTTTCTTT. It yields the protein CASTAGGGWNTEAFF.

The chain carries TRBV15 and TRBJ2-7; 13 bases fit TRBD2. The germline V gene has CDR1 LNHNV and CDR2 YYDKDF (reference sequence). The CDR3 is made up of 15 amino acids. The junction had 2 bases not matched to a gene; V was cut back by 0 bases and J by 6 bases. The CDR3 here is CATSRDRTSGSEQYF. The CDR3 bases are TGTGCCACCAGCAGAGATCGGACTAGCGGGAGCGAGCAGTACTTC.

The J gene is TRBJ2-5, the V gene TRBV11-2; 7 bases agree with TRBD2. V lost 6 bases, J lost 4 bases, and 11 bases stayed unmatched. CDR3 length: 15 residues. Germline CDR1 is SGHAT and CDR2 is FQNNGV. CDR3 region: CASSPGWGGGETQYF. Written as DNA, the CDR3 is TGTGCCAGCAGTCCCGGGTGGGGGGGAGGAGAGACCCAGTACTTC.

As concerns this clone: One junction end disagrees with the germline gene, perhaps due to a read error. This chain uses TRBV29-1 with TRBJ2-5; D possibly corresponds to TRBD2 (5 bases). This CDR3 has 12 amino acids. Germline CDR1 reads SQVTM; CDR2 reads ANQGSEA. Here the CDR3 DNA reads TGCAGCGAATTTGACTCAAAGACGGGGTGGAACTTC. Translation: CSEFDSKTGWNF.

About this clone: Sequence at one end of the junction differs from germline and may be a read error. The CDR3 loop reads CASSLGVFSGANGLTF. As DNA, the CDR3 is TGTGCCAGCAGCTTAGGGGTTTTCTCTGGGGCCAACGGCCTGACTTTC. This chain connects TRBV11-2 to TRBJ2-6, with D maybe TRBD1 (5 bases). CDR1 SGHAT and CDR2 FQNNGV come from the germline V gene. The CDR3 length is 16 residues.

The rearrangement links TRBV5-1 to TRBJ2-7, with D perhaps TRBD2 (6 bases). Trimming pared 4 bases from V and 2 bases from J, leaving 16 bases between. CDR1 is SGHRS and CDR2 is YFSETQ in the germline V gene. This CDR3 has 15 residues. The CDR3 DNA reads as TGCGCCAGCAGCCCCGGGACTGTCGCTCCCTACGAGCAGTACTTC. Amino acid sequence: CASSPGTVAPYEQYF.

This chain uses TRBV19 with TRBJ2-3; D gene uncertain. The V gene's germline CDR1 is LNHDA and CDR2 SQIVND (reference sequence). V dropped 0 bases and J dropped 3 bases, with 10 bases sitting between them. The CDR3 spans 15 residues. The CDR3 sequence is CASSIDRGVTDTQYF. In nucleotides, the CDR3 is TGTGCCAGTAGTATAGATCGAGGTGTTACAGATACGCAGTATTTT.

CDR3 sequence reads: CASSATSGRRSYEQYF. CDR3 DNA sequence: TGTGCCAGCAGCGCCACTAGCGGGAGAAGGTCCTACGAGCAGTACTTC. The chain is built from TRBV5-4 and TRBJ2-7; 11 nucleotides line up with TRBD2. This CDR3 contains 16 residues. After removal of 4 bases from V and 1 base from J, the junction contained 7 bases not matched to a gene. The V gene's germline CDR1 is SGHNT and CDR2 YYREEE (reference sequence).

Notes on this clone: Germline and junction disagree at one end, which may indicate a read error. The chain is built from TRBV10-3 and TRBJ2-7, with D tentatively TRBD2 (5 bases). The CDR3 runs 12 residues. The germline V gene encodes CDR1 ENHRY and CDR2 SYGVKD. The CDR3 sequence: CAVRTQSYEQYF. The DNA of the CDR3 is TGTGCCGTCAGGACTCAATCCTACGAGCAGTACTTC.